The next 11 T cell receptor beta chains were all read from a single sample in a study of vaccination and CD4 T cells after COVID-19. Treatment in this sample: roughly 11-day PBMC culture with coronavirus spike peptide pools or control peptides (ViraFEST assay). Sequenced with the Oncomine TCR Beta short-read assay was DNA taken from cultured CD4+ T cells. TCRdb processed the PCR reads anew with MiXCR; each CDR3 protein has one entry. The profile covers roughly 22,000 distinct CDR3 sequences, with over 25% appearing a single time and around 12% taken by the ten largest. Antigens for these TCRs are unknown. The sample taken for sequencing was cultured CD4+ T cells from blood. These receptor sequences come from a human donor with COVID-19.

V usage is TRBV5-1 and J usage is TRBJ1-1; 9 nucleotides match TRBD1. Germline V CDR1 and CDR2: SGHRS, YFSETQ. J gave up 0 bases and V 5 bases, and 5 bases lay outside the gene matches. The CDR3 length is 15 residues. The CDR3 reads CASSFGTGMNTEAFF. CDR3 nucleotides: TGCGCCAGCAGTTTTGGGACAGGGATGAACACTGAAGCTTTCTTT.

The V and J genes are TRBV6-1 and TRBJ1-2; 7 nucleotides match TRBD1. The CDR3 runs 15 residues. J gave up 4 bases and V 5 bases, and 10 bases lay outside the gene matches. Germline V lookup: CDR1 MNHNS, CDR2 SASEGT. The CDR3 region is CASSRGWDSSYGYTF. CDR3 DNA sequence: TGTGCCAGCAGTAGGGGCTGGGACAGCTCCTATGGCTACACCTTC.

CDR3 nucleotide sequence: TGTGCCAGCAGTCCGGACAGGCCGGCCGAGCAGTACTTC. Amino acids: CASSPDRPAEQYF. The V call is TRBV2, the J call TRBJ2-7; 7 bases match TRBD1. The V and J ends lost 5 bases and 6 bases, in that order; junction bases with no gene match: 7. The germline CDR1 and CDR2 sequences are SNHLY and FYNNEI. CDR3 length: 13 amino acids.

The chain links TRBV12-3 or TRBV12-4 to TRBJ2-5; D possibly corresponds to TRBD2 (7 bases). CDR3 size: 14 residues. Trimming took 3 bases from V and 4 from J, leaving 12 bases between them. CDR3 in amino acids: CASSLGGRGETQYF. The CDR3 coding sequence is TGTGCCAGCAGTTTGGGGGGGCGGGGAGAGACCCAGTACTTC.

This clonotype was recorded a few times. The chain combines TRBV9 with TRBJ2-5; D is perhaps TRBD2 (5 bases). This CDR3 has 14 residues. V was trimmed by 4 bases and J by 2 bases, leaving 12 bases between them. CDR1 and CDR2 from the germline V gene are SGDLS and YYNGEE. The CDR3 spells CASSIGLMQETQYF. The CDR3 region has the DNA TGTGCCAGCAGCATTGGACTGATGCAAGAGACCCAGTACTTC.

This chain links TRBV6-5 with TRBJ1-1; D remains unclear. Trimming cost V 2 bases and J 4 bases, with 8 bases left between them. The V gene's germline CDR1 is MNHEY and CDR2 SVGAGI. CDR3 length equals 13 residues. The CDR3 spells CASSYTGSTEAFF. The CDR3 DNA follows: TGTGCCAGCAGTTACACGGGGAGCACTGAAGCTTTCTTT.

This chain uses TRBV29-1 with TRBJ1-5, with D perhaps matching TRBD1 (5 bases). The CDR3 is 12 amino acids. Germline-derived CDR1 and CDR2 are SQVTM and ANQGSEA. Trimming removed 4 bases at V and 4 bases at J, with 8 bases between. CDR3 amino acids: CSVGAGNQPQHF. CDR3 nucleotides: TGCAGCGTTGGGGCAGGGAATCAGCCCCAGCATTTT.

This clonotype came up a few times. The genes are TRBV7-2 and TRBJ2-5; D is perhaps TRBD2 (6 bases). The CDR3 has 16 residues. The germline CDR1 and CDR2 sequences are SGHTA and FQGNSA. Trimming shortened V by 1 base and J by 4 bases, and 16 bases separated the two germline ends. CDR3 DNA: TGTGCCAGCAGCTTAGGAGCGGGCGGGCGCGTAGAGACCCAGTACTTC. It codes for CASSLGAGGRVETQYF.

This clonotype was seen a few times. This chain uses TRBV6-2 or TRBV6-3 with TRBJ1-2; a possible D gene is TRBD1 (6 bases). This CDR3 region has 15 residues. Looked up from germline, CDR1 is MNHEY and CDR2 is SVGEGT. The V and J ends lost 6 bases and 2 bases respectively, with 16 bases between them. In DNA, the CDR3 is TGTGCCAGCAGGGACCCCCCGCAGGGGAACTATGGCTACACCTTC. This encodes CASRDPPQGNYGYTF.

This chain links TRBV5-4 with TRBJ1-5; D uncertain. The CDR3 has 14 amino acids. V was clipped by 1 base and J by 4 bases, with 9 bases between them. CDR1 and CDR2 (germline): SGHNT, YYREEE (reference sequence). The CDR3 sequence: CASSLFLRNQPQHF. In DNA, the CDR3 is TGTGCCAGCAGCTTGTTTCTGAGAAATCAGCCCCAGCATTTT.

The chain recombines TRBV6-1 with TRBJ1-1, with D unclear. Germline CDR1 and CDR2: MNHNS and SASEGT. This CDR3 has 15 amino acids. Trimming pared 2 bases from V and 0 bases from J, leaving 10 bases between. The CDR3 protein is CASSEPLSMNTEAFF. CDR3 coding DNA: TGTGCCAGCAGTGAACCTCTAAGTATGAACACTGAAGCTTTCTTT.